This T cell receptor (beta chain) was recorded in a study of cytomegalovirus exposure and HLA in healthy donors. Study-level findings and limits: Looking again later, the authors saw that most CMV-associated TCR beta chains seemed HLA-restricted. Follow-up analysis seemed to connect common viral pathogens with several of the most significant clusters identified.

Points on this clone: What it recognizes is unknown.

No CMV serostatus was recorded for this donor. CDR1 and CDR2 (germline): MNHNY, SVGAGI (reference sequence). The V end lost 8 bases, the J end lost 2 bases, and 17 bases lay between the germline ends. The CDR3 loop spans 15 amino acids. The PCR was carried out with 60 Vbeta primers and 13 Jbeta primers. Original data processing: Per a later analysis, the number of unique TCR beta chains was about 78 million, of which around 10 million were shared. Some clones are missing from TCRdb's copy, which holds only in-frame ones; the method was immunoSEQ multiplex PCR. V and J calls and clone size are copied from that table; D and trimming were computed from the DNA. The table has 80,000 to 100,000 clones, more than 65% seen once.

The sequence came from a human donor in good health. V and J are TRBV6-6 and TRBJ2-3, with D possibly matching TRBD1 (6 bases). Sequenced material: PBMCs. CDR3 sequence reads: CASLRAGANTDTQYF. The CDR3 region has the DNA TGTGCCAGCCTCCGGGCAGGGGCGAACACAGATACGCAGTATTTT.